Each of the 30 T cell receptor beta chains below was sequenced from the same sample in a study of blood T cell repertoires in COVID-19. Produced via immunoSEQ multiplex PCR; TCRdb's table is partial and in-frame only. The data hold more than 95,000 clones, with around 80% observed a single time. The sample comprised peripheral blood. The receptors here all came from a man older than 75 with acute or convalescent COVID-19.

The gene calls are TRBV4-3 and TRBJ2-5; tentative D call: TRBD2 (6 bases). Germline values: CDR1 LGHNA, CDR2 YSLEER. This CDR3 has 17 residues. V gave up 1 base and J gave up 4 bases, with 19 bases separating them. CDR3 residues: CASSQGRAGTPGETQYF. As DNA, the CDR3 is TGCGCCAGCAGCCAAGGACGGGCGGGAACGCCTGGAGAGACCCAGTACTTC.

This clone has only one observation. The chain combines TRBV10-1 with TRBJ2-1; TRBD2 agrees at 7 bases. The germline gives CDR1 WNHNN, CDR2 SYGVQD (reference sequence). The V and J ends lost 3 bases and 4 bases, in that order; junction bases with no gene match: 6. The CDR3 covers 15 residues. CDR3 protein: CASSDGAGEYNEQFF. The CDR3 coding sequence is TGCGCCAGCAGTGACGGGGCGGGGGAGTACAATGAGCAGTTCTTC.

This chain joins TRBV6-5 and TRBJ2-3; D perhaps matches TRBD2 (6 bases). Germline lookup yields CDR1 MNHEY and CDR2 SVGAGI. V dropped 7 bases and J dropped 2 bases, with 10 bases sitting between them. This CDR3 contains 13 residues. The CDR3 DNA follows: TGTGCCAGCACCGGGAGCCACACAGATACGCAGTATTTT. Its protein is CASTGSHTDTQYF.

The sample holds one count of this clone. The CDR3 region is CAAAGQGPHEQYF. The CDR3 nucleotides read TGTGCCGCCGCGGGACAGGGTCCCCACGAGCAGTACTTC. The J gene is TRBJ2-7, the V gene TRBV28, with TRBD1 matching over 9 bases. Germline CDR1 MDHEN, CDR2 SYDVKM. V gave up 11 bases and J gave up 5 bases; unmatched junction bases: 10. The CDR3 is 13 residues long. Using reference TRBV28 and TRBJ2-7 for the parts outside the CDR3, the full variable domain is DVKVTQSSRYLVKRTGEKVFLECVQDMDHENMFWYRQDPGLGLRLIYFSYDVKMKEKGDIPEGYSVSREKKERFSLILESASTNQTSMYLCAAAGQGPHEQYFGPGTRLTVT.

CDR3 region: CATSDLGRGQTGELFF. The CDR3 DNA follows: TGTGCCACCAGTGATTTGGGCAGGGGGCAAACCGGGGAGCTGTTTTTT. The chain is built from TRBV24-1 and TRBJ2-2; TRBD1 agrees at 8 bases. V gave up 0 bases and J gave up 5 bases; unmatched junction bases: 4. The V gene's germline CDR1 is KGHDR and CDR2 SFDVKD. The CDR3 spans 16 residues.

The chain couples TRBV10-3 to TRBJ1-1; 7 nucleotides match TRBD1. CDR1 is ENHRY, CDR2 SYGVKD, per germline. With 3 bases clipped from V and 1 base from J, the junction kept 5 bases outside the gene matches. The CDR3 covers 15 residues. DNA of the CDR3: TGTGCCATCAGTGATCCGGGACAGCCGAACACTGAAGCTTTCTTT. Protein sequence: CAISDPGQPNTEAFF.

This clone appeared a few times. V usage is TRBV10-2 and J usage is TRBJ1-5, with D uncertain. CDR1 is WSHSY, CDR2 SAAADI, per germline. Deletions cut 5 bases from V and 0 bases from J, with 5 bases between. This CDR3 is 13 amino acids long. The CDR3, as DNA: TGCGCCAGCAGTTCCCTTAGCAATCAGCCCCAGCATTTT. Its protein is CASSSLSNQPQHF.

The rearrangement links TRBV19 to TRBJ2-5; TRBD2 might be the D (7 bases). From germline, CDR1 is LNHDA and CDR2 SQIVND (reference sequence). This CDR3 region has 16 residues. The V end was cut by 2 bases, the J end by 1 base, with 14 bases between. In nucleotides, the CDR3 is TGTGCCAGTAGTATATTGGGCGGGGGCCTCCAAGAGACCCAGTACTTC. Translating it yields CASSILGGGLQETQYF.

The chain links TRBV19 to TRBJ1-5; D gene ambiguous. The V end lost 4 bases, the J end lost 0 bases, and 13 bases lay between the germline ends. This CDR3 has 16 residues. Germline assignment: CDR1 LNHDA and CDR2 SQIVND (reference sequence). Here the CDR3 reads CASSTVRSTSNQPQHF. CDR3 sequence (DNA): TGTGCCAGTAGTACCGTCCGGTCCACTAGCAATCAGCCCCAGCATTTT. The variable domain in full, with the rest retrieved from reference TRBV19 and TRBJ1-5, is DGGITQSPKYLFRKEGQNVTLSCEQNLNHDAMYWYRQDPGQGLRLIYYSQIVNDFQKGDIAEGYSVSREKKESFPLTVTSAQKNPTAFYLCASSTVRSTSNQPQHFGDGTRLSIL.

The rearrangement uses TRBV24-1 and TRBJ1-5; 7 nucleotides match TRBD1. The J segment lost 3 bases and the V segment lost 3 bases, leaving 4 bases of the junction unmatched. CDR3 length: 15 amino acids. Germline V CDR1 and CDR2: KGHDR, SFDVKD. The CDR3 DNA is TGTGCCACCAGTGATACCGGGACAGACAATCAGCCCCAGCATTTT. Translating it yields CATSDTGTDNQPQHF.

The chain employs TRBV4-3 and TRBJ1-2; a weak D match, TRBD1 (5 bases). The V end was cut by 0 bases, the J end by 7 bases, with 18 bases between. Per germline, CDR1 LGHNA and CDR2 YSLEER. The CDR3 loop spans 16 amino acids. In DNA, the CDR3 is TGCGCCAGCAGCCAAGATCAAGGGTTGGGGGGGGTTGGCTACACCTTC. This gives the protein CASSQDQGLGGVGYTF.

V usage is TRBV19 and J usage is TRBJ1-2; 7 nucleotides agree with TRBD1. The CDR3 spans 16 residues. V was pared by 4 bases and J by 1 base, with 9 bases of the junction left unmatched. CDR1 LNHDA and CDR2 SQIVND come from the germline V gene (reference sequence). The CDR3 coding sequence is TGTGCCAGTAGTACACAAGGGGGCCCCGTTAACTATGGCTACACCTTC. Protein: CASSTQGGPVNYGYTF.

As to this clone: Other DNA sequences in the sample encode the same CDR3. The gene calls are TRBV7-2 and TRBJ1-5; D call uncertain. V gave up 1 base and J gave up 3 bases, with 10 bases separating them. There are 15 residues in the CDR3. Germline lookup yields CDR1 SGHTA and CDR2 FQGNSA. Written as DNA, the CDR3 is TGTGCCAGCAGCTTAGTAGGCGGGTTCAATCAGCCCCAGCATTTT. Amino acid sequence: CASSLVGGFNQPQHF.

About this clone itself: Sequence at one end of the junction differs from germline and may be a read error. The chain combines TRBV7-7 with TRBJ2-1, with 8 bases aligning to TRBD2. CDR1 is SSHAT, CDR2 FNYEAQ, per germline (reference sequence). The CDR3 spans 15 residues. CDR3 residues: CASSWAPGGLNEQFF. CDR3 in DNA: TGTGCTAGCAGCTGGGCCCCGGGGGGGTTGAATGAGCAGTTCTTC.

The CDR3 DNA is TGTGCCAGCAGCCTCCGGACGGGGTTCATGAACACTGAAGCTTTCTTT. It specifies CASSLRTGFMNTEAFF. The J gene is TRBJ1-1, the V gene TRBV5-5; D gene ambiguous. The V gene's germline CDR1 is SGHKS and CDR2 YYEKEE (reference sequence). V was clipped by 4 bases and J by 0 bases, with 16 bases between them. The CDR3 runs 16 residues.

The V and J genes are TRBV6-2 or TRBV6-3 and TRBJ2-7; D gene uncertain. CDR3 length: 13 residues. Looked up from germline, CDR1 is MNHEY and CDR2 is SVGEGT. The V and J ends lost 2 bases and 1 base respectively, with 6 bases between them. The DNA of the CDR3 is TGTGCCAGCAGTTACCCAGGTTCCTACGAGCAGTACTTC. Protein product: CASSYPGSYEQYF.

The V call is TRBV11-3, the J call TRBJ2-3; D is perhaps TRBD1 (6 bases). Trimming cost V 5 bases and J 6 bases, with 12 bases left between them. CDR3 size: 13 residues. CDR1 and CDR2 from the germline V gene are SGHNT and YENEEA. The CDR3 nucleotides read TGTGCCAGCAGCGTGACAGGCCGTGATACGCAGTATTTT. Protein sequence: CASSVTGRDTQYF.

The chain links TRBV10-3 to TRBJ1-6; TRBD1 matches 9 bases. CDR1 is ENHRY, CDR2 SYGVKD, per germline. This CDR3 spans 15 amino acids. Trimming at V came to 1 base and at J to 9 bases, leaving 4 bases not matched to a gene. CDR3 region: CAISEFGQGSSPLHF. The CDR3 region has the DNA TGTGCCATCAGTGAGTTTGGACAGGGGAGTTCACCCCTCCACTTT.

Only one count was recorded for this clone. The V gene is TRBV7-9, the J gene TRBJ2-5, with D unresolved. CDR1 SEHNR and CDR2 FQNEAQ come from the germline V gene (reference sequence). Trimming pared 0 bases from V and 3 bases from J, leaving 5 bases between. There are 13 residues in the CDR3. The CDR3 DNA reads as TGTGCCAGCAGCTTAGCTGTAAAAGAGACCCAGTACTTC. Translated, it gives CASSLAVKETQYF.

This rearrangement joins TRBV18 to TRBJ1-5; D gene ambiguous. CDR3 size: 15 residues. The germline CDR1 and CDR2 sequences are KGHSH and LQKENI. Trimming pared 3 bases from V and 4 bases from J, leaving 13 bases between. CDR3 sequence: CASSPDGFGNQPQHF. The CDR3 nucleotides are TGTGCCAGCTCACCTGACGGGTTTGGAAATCAGCCCCAGCATTTT.

V gene TRBV5-6 combines with J gene TRBJ2-3, with D maybe TRBD1 (6 bases). V was trimmed by 4 bases and J by 3 bases, leaving 12 bases between them. The germline CDR1 and CDR2 sequences are SGHDT and YYEEEE. The CDR3 consists of 14 residues. The CDR3 region is CASSQGMWTDTQYF. CDR3 nucleotide sequence: TGTGCCAGCAGCCAGGGGATGTGGACAGATACGCAGTATTTT.

The gene calls are TRBV27 and TRBJ2-5, with D hard to call. Germline V CDR1 and CDR2: MNHEY, SMNVEV (reference sequence). The CDR3 has 13 residues. Deletions cut 3 bases from V and 5 bases from J, with 10 bases between. In DNA form, the CDR3 reads TGTGCCAGCAGTTTCTGGGCAGATGAGACCCAGTACTTC. This translates into CASSFWADETQYF.

The J gene is TRBJ2-7, the V gene TRBV30, with 9 bases aligning to TRBD1. Germline V gene sequence: CDR1 GTSNPN, CDR2 SVGIG (reference sequence). This CDR3 region has 11 residues. V shed 8 bases and J 4 bases; nucleotides not matched to a gene: 3. The CDR3 loop is CARGTGYEQYF. CDR3 nucleotide sequence: TGTGCCCGGGGGACAGGGTACGAGCAGTACTTC.

The rearrangement joins TRBV5-6 to TRBJ2-3, with TRBD2 as a possible D gene (7 bases). The CDR3 sequence is 15 residues long. Germline CDR1 SGHDT, CDR2 YYEEEE. Trimming removed 9 bases from V and 5 bases from J, with 22 bases in between. CDR3 sequence: CATRRGGGAGDTQYF. Here the CDR3 DNA reads TGTGCCACCAGACGGGGCGGGGGCGCGGGAGATACGCAGTATTTT. The entire variable domain, with the rest obtained from reference TRBV5-6 and TRBJ2-3, is as follows: DAGVTQSPTHLIKTRGQQVTLRCSPKSGHDTVSWYQQALGQGPQFIFQYYEEEERQRGNFPDRFSGHQFPNYSSELNVNALLLGDSALYLCATRRGGGAGDTQYFGPGTRLTVL.

The V call is TRBV18, the J call TRBJ2-1, with unresolved D. Germline-derived CDR1 and CDR2 are KGHSH and LQKENI. The CDR3 totals 17 residues. Trimming shortened V by 0 bases and J by 0 bases, and 12 bases separated the two germline ends. The CDR3: CASSPPTDSSSYNEQFF. In DNA form, the CDR3 reads TGTGCCAGCTCACCACCAACCGACTCAAGCTCCTACAATGAGCAGTTCTTC. The whole variable domain, remainder taken from reference TRBV18 and TRBJ2-1, is NAGVMQNPRHLVRRRGQEARLRCSPMKGHSHVYWYRQLPEEGLKFMVYLQKENIIDESGMPKERFSAEFPKEGPSILRIQQVVRGDSAAYFCASSPPTDSSSYNEQFFGPGTRLTVL.

V gene TRBV5-6 combines with J gene TRBJ1-6; 8 bases match TRBD1. The CDR3 covers 17 residues. V gave up 4 bases and J gave up 8 bases; unmatched junction bases: 14. From germline, CDR1 is SGHDT and CDR2 YYEEEE. Here the CDR3 reads CASSRTGRESRHSPLHF. The DNA of the CDR3 is TGTGCCAGCAGCCGGACAGGGAGGGAATCTCGGCATTCACCCCTCCACTTT.

V usage is TRBV27 and J usage is TRBJ1-6; 7 bases are a match to TRBD1. This CDR3 contains 16 residues. Germline lookup yields CDR1 MNHEY and CDR2 SMNVEV (reference sequence). The ends lost 2 bases at V and 10 bases at J; junction bases unmatched: 11. The CDR3 region is CASSLGRDRASSPLHF. CDR3 nucleotides: TGTGCCAGCAGTTTAGGCCGTGACAGGGCATCCTCACCCCTCCACTTT.

This sequence joins TRBV6-5 and TRBJ1-5; 7 positions agree with TRBD1. Germline V gene sequence: CDR1 MNHEY, CDR2 SVGAGI. J was trimmed by 3 bases and V by 5 bases; bases with no gene match: 7. This CDR3 spans 15 amino acids. CDR3 sequence (DNA): TGTGCCAGCAGTCTTGACGGGACAGCCAATCAGCCCCAGCATTTT. This gives the protein CASSLDGTANQPQHF.

There are a few counts of this clone. The chain employs TRBV25-1 and TRBJ2-2; D unresolved. Germline loops: CDR1 MGHDK, CDR2 SYGVNS. Trimming stripped 10 bases from V and 2 bases from J, with 8 bases between. The CDR3 sequence is 12 residues long. CDR3 residues: CATHSNTGELFF. The CDR3 coding sequence is TGTGCCACCCATTCCAACACCGGGGAGCTGTTTTTT.

This sequence joins TRBV9 and TRBJ2-2; 9 bases agree with TRBD2. V lost 3 bases to trimming and J lost 6 bases; unmatched junction nucleotides: 9. The CDR3 length is 16 residues. Germline V gives CDR1 SGDLS, CDR2 YYNGEE. CDR3 coding DNA: TGTGCCAGCAGCGCTCTGGGACTAGCTGAGGCCGGGGAGCTGTTTTTT. Its protein product is CASSALGLAEAGELFF.